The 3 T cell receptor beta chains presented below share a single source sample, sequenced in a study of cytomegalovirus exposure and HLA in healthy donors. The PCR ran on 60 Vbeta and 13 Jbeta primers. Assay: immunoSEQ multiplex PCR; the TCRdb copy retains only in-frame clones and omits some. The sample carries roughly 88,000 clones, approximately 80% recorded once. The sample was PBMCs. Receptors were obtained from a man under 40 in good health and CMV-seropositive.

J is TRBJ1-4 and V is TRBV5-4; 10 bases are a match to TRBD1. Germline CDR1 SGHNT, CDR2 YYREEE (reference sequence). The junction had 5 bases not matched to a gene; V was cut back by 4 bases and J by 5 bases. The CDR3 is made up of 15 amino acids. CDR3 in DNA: TGTGCCAGCAGCCCGGGACAGGGGTGGAATGAAAAACTGTTTTTT. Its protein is CASSPGQGWNEKLFF.

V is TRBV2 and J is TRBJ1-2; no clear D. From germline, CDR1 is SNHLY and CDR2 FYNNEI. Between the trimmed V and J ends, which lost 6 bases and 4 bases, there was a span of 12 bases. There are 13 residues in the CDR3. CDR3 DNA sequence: TGTGCCAGCAGCCCCCGGGAGACCTATGGCTACACCTTC. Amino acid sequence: CASSPRETYGYTF.

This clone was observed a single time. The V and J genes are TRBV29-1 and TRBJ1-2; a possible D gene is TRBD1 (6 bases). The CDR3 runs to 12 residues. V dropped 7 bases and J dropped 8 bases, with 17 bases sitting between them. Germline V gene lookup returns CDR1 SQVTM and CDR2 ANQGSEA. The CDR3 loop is CSAASGAEGYTF. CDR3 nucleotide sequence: TGCAGCGCCGCCTCAGGGGCGGAGGGCTACACCTTC.